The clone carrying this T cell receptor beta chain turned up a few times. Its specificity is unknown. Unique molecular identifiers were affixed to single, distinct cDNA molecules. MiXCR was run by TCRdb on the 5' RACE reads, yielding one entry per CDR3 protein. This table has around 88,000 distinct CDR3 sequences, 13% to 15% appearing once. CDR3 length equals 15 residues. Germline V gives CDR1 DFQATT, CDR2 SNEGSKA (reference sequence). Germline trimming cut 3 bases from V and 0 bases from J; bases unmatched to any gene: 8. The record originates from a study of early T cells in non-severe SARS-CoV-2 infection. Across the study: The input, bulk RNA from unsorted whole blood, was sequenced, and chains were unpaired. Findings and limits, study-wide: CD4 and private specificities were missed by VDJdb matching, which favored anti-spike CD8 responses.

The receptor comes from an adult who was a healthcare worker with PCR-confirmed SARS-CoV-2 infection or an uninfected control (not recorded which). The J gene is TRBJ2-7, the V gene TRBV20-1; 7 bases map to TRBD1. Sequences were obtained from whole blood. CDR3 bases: TGCAGTGCTAGTGTAGGTCGGGACAGCTCCTACGAGCAGTACTTC. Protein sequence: CSASVGRDSSYEQYF.